These T cell receptor beta chains were read from a single sample in a study of cytomegalovirus exposure and HLA in healthy donors. The data were produced by immunoSEQ multiplex PCR, yet TCRdb's version contains in-frame clones alone and is incomplete. The sample holds over 50,000 clones; about 89% are singletons and the top ten take more than 1.3%. Sequenced: PBMCs. These receptors were collected from a man in his thirties or forties in good health and CMV-seropositive. Both conserved end residues are trimmed from each CDR3. The D gene is left open where the match is weak. Size tells how often a clone was seen (once, few, many) or the class of an expanded clone, and some rows leave it out.

d_call,j_call,v_call,clone_size,cdr3_aa
NA,TRBJ2-7,TRBV25-1,few,ASSEHRDIH
NA,TRBJ1-3,TRBV6-5,NA,ASGQGNTIY
TRBD2,TRBJ2-5,TRBV19,NA,ASSMVASGSQEQY
TRBD1,TRBJ1-1,TRBV18,NA,ASSLGQGVWPEAF
NA,TRBJ2-6,TRBV7-2,NA,ASSLAGGPTSGANVLT
NA,TRBJ1-6,TRBV30,NA,AWTGGTSPLH
NA,TRBJ2-1,TRBV4-1,NA,ASSQVPGLRVANEQF
NA,TRBJ2-3,TRBV7-3,NA,ASSFNSNTDTQY
TRBD1,TRBJ2-3,TRBV7-3,NA,ASSVTGGADTQY
NA,TRBJ1-1,TRBV27,once,ASSLLGGNTEAF
TRBD1,TRBJ1-3,TRBV4-1,once,ASSRTGTGNTIY
NA,TRBJ2-7,TRBV19,NA,ATARIHTSYEQY
NA,TRBJ2-7,TRBV28,NA,ASSQRYEQY
NA,TRBJ2-7,TRBV30,NA,AWTVSSYEQY
NA,TRBJ2-2,TRBV25-1,few,ASSDLRGTGELF
TRBD1,TRBJ2-4,TRBV18,NA,ASSPSGQGINIQY
TRBD2,TRBJ2-1,TRBV7-2,NA,ASAGEPANEQF
NA,TRBJ1-1,TRBV19,NA,ASSLRDTEAF
TRBD1,TRBJ1-5,TRBV6-6,NA,ASRAGTGYSNQPQH
NA,TRBJ2-1,TRBV6-5,NA,ASSGSGSSYNEQF
TRBD2,TRBJ2-7,TRBV30,NA,AWTLGLAREQY
NA,TRBJ2-5,TRBV18,NA,ASSPQRPPEAQY
NA,TRBJ1-5,TRBV5-5,NA,ASSPQGSQPQH
TRBD2,TRBJ2-3,TRBV18,NA,ASSPTSGTDTQY
TRBD2,TRBJ2-7,TRBV7-9,once,ASSFSGLAGVEQY
NA,TRBJ2-7,TRBV7-8,NA,ASSLVPGEQY
TRBD1,TRBJ2-3,TRBV10-3,NA,AISEDREDTQY
NA,TRBJ1-4,TRBV19,NA,ASSPTATNEKLF
NA,TRBJ1-2,TRBV7-9,once,ASSLVGQGPYGYT
NA,TRBJ2-3,TRBV5-1,NA,ASSFGRAASTDTQY
TRBD1,TRBJ1-1,TRBV10-3,NA,AISRGQGTTEAF
TRBD2,TRBJ2-1,TRBV5-1,NA,ASSATSTSGRAIGEQF
TRBD1,TRBJ1-2,TRBV29-1,NA,SVRRQGAYGYT
NA,TRBJ1-5,TRBV4-3,NA,ASSQDLSSLSNQPQH
NA,TRBJ1-4,TRBV6-5,NA,ASSPRGATNEKLF
NA,TRBJ2-7,TRBV7-9,NA,SSSYLLYEQY
NA,TRBJ2-7,TRBV27,NA,ASSTNSVSYEQY
TRBD1,TRBJ1-1,TRBV19,NA,ASSIGQGADEAF
NA,TRBJ1-1,TRBV29-1,NA,SVEGHRQRTEAF
TRBD1,TRBJ1-1,TRBV9,few,ASSFTGQGEMNTEAF
TRBD1,TRBJ1-4,TRBV2,NA,ASSRIRDSPEKLF
TRBD2,TRBJ2-7,TRBV19,NA,ASRASGMEY
NA,TRBJ2-1,TRBV11-3,NA,ASSSSLDYNEQF
NA,TRBJ2-1,TRBV6-5,NA,ASSYKLDNEQF